Listed below are T cell receptor beta chains from one sample, sequenced in a study of blood T cell repertoires in COVID-19. Here immunoSEQ multiplex PCR was the method, and the copy in TCRdb shows in-frame clones only, minus some. Among fewer than 130,000 clones listed, about 85% were seen once. The sequencing input was peripheral blood. All receptors derive from a human donor in a cohort sampled during active COVID-19. Each CDR3 is given with its conserved first and last residue. The D gene is left open where the match is weak. Size is omitted from some rows. Given values are once, few, many or a class for expanded clones.

d_call clone_size j_call v_call cdr3_nt cdr3_aa
- once TRBJ2-1 TRBV12-5 TGTGCTAGTGGTTTGGGGACTAACTACAATGAGCAGTTCTTC CASGLGTNYNEQFF
TRBD1 once TRBJ2-3 TRBV27 TGTGCCAGCAGAAAGAGTCGAACAGGGGTCGGAACAGATACGCAGTATTTT CASRKSRTGVGTDTQYF
- few TRBJ1-5 TRBV7-9 TGTGCCAGCAGCGTGTCAGGGGCGAGCAATCAGCCCCAGCATTTT CASSVSGASNQPQHF
- - TRBJ2-2 TRBV2 TGTGCCAGTAGGGGGTCCGGGGAGCTGTTTTTT CASRGSGELFF
TRBD1 - TRBJ1-2 TRBV28 TGTGCCAGCAGTTTTAGATCGTGGCTGGACAGGGATCTTTATGGCTACACCTTC CASSFRSWLDRDLYGYTF
TRBD1 few TRBJ1-2 TRBV30 TGTGCCTGGAGTGGACAGGGTTGGGCTGGCTACACCTTC CAWSGQGWAGYTF
- - TRBJ2-1 TRBV12-3/TRBV12-4 TGTGCCAGCAGTTTCAGGGATGAGCAGTTCTTC CASSFRDEQFF
TRBD1 once TRBJ1-1 TRBV5-1 TGCGCCAGCAGCTCTTGGACAGGGGTTTCTGGCGCTGAAGCTTTCTTT CASSSWTGVSGAEAFF
TRBD1 - TRBJ1-2 TRBV9 TGTGCCAGCAGCGGTAACCGGGACAGATCCTATGGCTACACCTTC CASSGNRDRSYGYTF
TRBD2 - TRBJ2-1 TRBV7-3 TGTGCCAGCGGCACTAGCGGGACGGATTACTACAATGAGCAGTTCTTC CASGTSGTDYYNEQFF
- - TRBJ1-2 TRBV28 TGTGCCAGCAGTTTTCGAGACTATGGCTACACCTTC CASSFRDYGYTF
- - TRBJ1-2 TRBV28 TGTGCCAGCAGTTTGACAGCCGGGTCGTTTCATGGCTACACCTTC CASSLTAGSFHGYTF
TRBD1 - TRBJ2-1 TRBV9 TGTGCCAGCAGCGCTCGGGACAGCTTCTCCTACAATGAGCAGTTCTTC CASSARDSFSYNEQFF
TRBD1 - TRBJ1-2 TRBV5-1 TGCGCCAGCAGTTTAGGGACAGACCTTTATGGCTACACCTTC CASSLGTDLYGYTF
TRBD2 - TRBJ2-5 TRBV18 TGTGCCAGCTCACCAATCAAGCGACTAGCGACCCAAGAGACCCAGTACTTC CASSPIKRLATQETQYF
- few TRBJ2-1 TRBV9 TGTGCCAGCAGGGTGCATGGGTGCGAGGGCTGCTCCTACAATGAGCAGTTCTTC CASRVHGCEGCSYNEQFF
- few TRBJ1-1 TRBV10-1 TGCGCCAGCAGTGGGACAGAGAACACTGAAGCTTTCTTT CASSGTENTEAFF
TRBD2 - TRBJ2-7 TRBV7-2 TGTGCCAGCAGCCACCCACTAGCGGGAGTGTACGAGCAGTACTTC CASSHPLAGVYEQYF
- - TRBJ1-5 TRBV6-1 TGTGCCAGCAGTGAACAGGCATATAGCAATCAGCCCCAGCATTTT CASSEQAYSNQPQHF
TRBD1 - TRBJ1-4 TRBV7-9 TGTGCCAGCAGCTTAGGCCCTCCGGGACAGCTCAATGAAAAACTGTTTTTT CASSLGPPGQLNEKLFF
- few TRBJ2-1 TRBV19 TGTGCCAGTGGAGACGAGCAGTTCTTC CASGDEQFF
- - TRBJ2-3 TRBV6-5 TGTGCCAGCAAATCAGTCATGGATACGCAGTATTTT CASKSVMDTQYF
TRBD1 - TRBJ1-1 TRBV27 TGTGCCAGCAGTTCGAGGGACAGGGCGGGAATGGCGAAAGCTTTCTTT CASSSRDRAGMAKAFF
TRBD1 - TRBJ2-7 TRBV7-2 TGTGCCAGCACCCCTGGGGACAGGGACGACTCCTACGAGCAGTACTTC CASTPGDRDDSYEQYF
TRBD2 - TRBJ2-7 TRBV19 TGTGCCGGATCTGGAACAGCTAGCGGGAGTAGGAGGGGTAACGAGCAGTACTTC CAGSGTASGSRRGNEQYF
- - TRBJ1-5 TRBV21-1 TGTGCCAGCAGCAAAGTGGGCAGGGACAATCAGCCCCAGCATTTT CASSKVGRDNQPQHF
TRBD1 - TRBJ2-1 TRBV29-1 TGCACTTATAGAGGACAGGGCAGCGAGCAGTTCTTC CTYRGQGSEQFF
- - TRBJ2-5 TRBV9 TGTGCCAGCAGCTCAGGGACAGGCGGGGGAGAGACCCAGTACTTC CASSSGTGGGETQYF
- - TRBJ1-1 TRBV6-1 TGTGCCAGCAGTGAAAATCGGAGGGATGAAGCTTTCTTT CASSENRRDEAFF
TRBD1 - TRBJ2-7 TRBV6-1 TGTGCCAGCAGTGAAGCGCTTCCTACAAGCAGGGGGAAAAACGAGCAGTACTTC CASSEALPTSRGKNEQYF
TRBD1 - TRBJ1-2 TRBV5-3 TGTGCCAGAAGCCGGATAGTAGCCTCGACAGGGAACTATGGCTACACCTTC CARSRIVASTGNYGYTF
- - TRBJ2-7 TRBV6-6 TGTGCCAGCAGTTACCCGGACTTTCTCGAGCAGTACTTC CASSYPDFLEQYF
TRBD2 - TRBJ2-7 TRBV5-4 TGTGCCAGCAGCTTGGCTACTAGCGGGAGCCACGAGCAGTACTTC CASSLATSGSHEQYF
- - TRBJ2-3 TRBV7-3 TGTGCCAGCAGCCCCCCGGGAGCAGATACGCAGTATTTT CASSPPGADTQYF
TRBD1 few TRBJ1-5 TRBV4-1 TGCGCCAGCAGCCAAACTTGGACAGGGACGGGTAATCAGCCCCAGCATTTT CASSQTWTGTGNQPQHF
TRBD2 - TRBJ2-5 TRBV28 TGTGCCAGCAGAATTAGCGGGTTCCAAGAGACCCAGTACTTC CASRISGFQETQYF
- - TRBJ1-2 TRBV10-3 TGTGCCATCAGTGACGGAGGGGCTAACTATGGCTACACCTTC CAISDGGANYGYTF
TRBD1 - TRBJ1-1 TRBV9 TGTGCCAGCAGCGAATCCCAAACAGGGGAGAGCACTGAAGCTTTCTTT CASSESQTGESTEAFF
TRBD1 - TRBJ1-4 TRBV28 TGTGCCAGCAGCGGAACAGGGGGGGGAGAAAAACTGTTTTTT CASSGTGGGEKLFF
TRBD2 - TRBJ2-5 TRBV5-1 TGCGCCAGTCCCATCCAGCGGGAGGTCCTACATGGAGAGACCCAGTACTTC CASPIQREVLHGETQYF
- - TRBJ1-5 TRBV28 TGTGCCAGCAGTTTAAGTGGGAGCCGGGGCAATCAGCCCCAGCATTTT CASSLSGSRGNQPQHF
TRBD2 - TRBJ2-4 TRBV14 TGTGCCAGCAGCCAACTAGCGGGGCGGGGAGCCAAAAACATTCAGTACTTC CASSQLAGRGAKNIQYF
- - TRBJ1-2 TRBV18 TGTGCCAGCTCACAGGAGTACGGCTATGGCTACACCTTC CASSQEYGYGYTF
TRBD2 - TRBJ2-3 TRBV7-2 TGTGCCAGCAGCTTAGCGCGGACTAGCGGGGGAGAGTCAGATACGCAGTATTTT CASSLARTSGGESDTQYF
- few TRBJ2-1 TRBV3-1/TRBV3-2 TGTGCCAGCAGCCTCCTCCACGGCAATGAGCAGTTCTTC CASSLLHGNEQFF
- - TRBJ2-2 TRBV21-1 TGTGCCAGCAGCAAGGGGACTAGAGGTAGGGCCGGGGAGCTGTTTTTT CASSKGTRGRAGELFF
TRBD1 - TRBJ1-2 TRBV7-2 TGTGCCAGCAGCTCACAGGGGAATGGCTACACCTTC CASSSQGNGYTF
TRBD1 once TRBJ1-5 TRBV28 TGTGCCAGCAGACCTTTTGGACAGGGGGTATATCAGCCCCAGCATTTT CASRPFGQGVYQPQHF
- - TRBJ1-6 TRBV28 TGTGCCAGCACCCCTCAGGGGAATAATTCACCCCTCCACTTT CASTPQGNNSPLHF
TRBD2 once TRBJ2-7 TRBV7-6 TGTGCCAGCAGCTTAGGACTAGCGGGAGCTTCCGAGCAGTACTTC CASSLGLAGASEQYF
- - TRBJ1-2 TRBV5-1 TGCGCCAGCAGCTTTACTGGGGAGCGGAGCTATGGCTACACCTTC CASSFTGERSYGYTF
- - TRBJ2-3 TRBV5-1 TGCGCCAGCAGCTTGGGACAGCACTCAGATACGCAGTATTTT CASSLGQHSDTQYF